Sequencing of this TCR beta chain was carried out in a study of CD8 T cells in ankylosing spondylitis (dated by TCRdb to 2016 to 2017). In the study overall: The study set out to find disease-linked TCR variants by profiling T cell receptor beta repertoires in ankylosing spondylitis patients and healthy donors. Peripheral blood was sampled, and synovial fluid was also collected from ankylosing spondylitis patients. In total, the full study cohort was made up of over a hundred healthy donors and 20 to 25 ankylosing spondylitis patients.

This clonotype was picked up a small number of times. This receptor's antigen is unknown. No base quality information exists; no much larger clone differs at one position. What the work shows at the level of the full study, not this receptor alone: A TCR beta motif of about 8 highly homologous amino acid variants appeared characteristic of blood from ankylosing spondylitis patients. Some TCR beta motif variants had previously been reported in synovial fluid and blood of reactive arthritis patients, which suggested common disease-initiation mechanisms. According to the report, matched synovial fluid samples from ankylosing spondylitis patients were significantly enriched for the disease-linked clones. In peripheral blood, the disease-linked clones were found at relatively low frequencies and had a CD8+ phenotype.

The sequencer was an Illumina HiSeq 2500. TCR beta libraries were prepared by quantitative 5'-RACE with molecular barcodes. On the study's bioinformatics: A new computational method based on a probabilistic model of VDJ rearrangement was used to identify disease-linked TCR variants. TCRdb's own reprocessing of the public reads used fastp at Q25 and MiXCR and kept productive beta chains. Merged by CDR3 protein, the rows form single entries marked with the most common genes and DNA. TCRdb's processing, not the authors', yielded these V and J calls. The sample records just under 350,000 distinct CDR3 sequences, 14% to 15% of which are singletons. Approximately 1% of the sample rests with the top ten. The CDR3 goes from the cysteine to the phenylalanine over 11 residues. Solely the CDR3 DNA is kept, with 33 bases framed from the first base. For CDR1 and CDR2, the germline V gene (reference sequence) lists DFQATT and SNEGSKA. V loses 6 bases, J loses 8 bases, and the germline ends lie 11 bases apart.

The source of this sequence is a male donor with ankylosing spondylitis or in good health (not recorded which). Material: blood, either unsorted or a sorted T cell fraction (not recorded which). The chain was built from TRBV20-1 and TRBJ2-1; a confident D gene designation cannot be given. The nucleotide sequence reads as follows: TGCAGTGCCCAAACCGCCCATGAGCAGTTCTTC. Translated, it gives CSAQTAHEQFF.